This TCR beta chain derives from a study of T cell changes during pregnancy in multiple sclerosis (dated by TCRdb to about 2019). Background for the entire study: The study looked at changes in the T cell repertoire across pregnancy in women with multiple sclerosis.

Library preparation used the immunoSEQ multiplex PCR assay. Drawn from immuneACCESS, this table holds only the in-frame rearrangements with V and J called that TCRdb kept. Clones are partly lost; checked studies trace under half to an unresolved V gene and leave the rest unexplained. The sample table contains about 21,000 clones; only one count was recorded for approximately 90% of them. The ten largest clones represent 0.68% of the sample. A few counts support this clone. Its antigen is currently not known. Base qualities are not provided; no much larger clone lies one nucleotide away. This specimen was CD4+ T cells from peripheral blood mononuclear cells, taken in the third trimester of pregnancy. The receptor was derived from a female donor with multiple sclerosis, enrolled in a pregnancy study.

The CDR3 loop reads CASSYPGPNYGYTF. The DNA reads as follows: TGTGCCAGCAGTTATCCAGGCCCTAACTATGGCTACACCTTC. The receptor chain draws on TRBV28 and TRBJ1-2; no D gene can be assigned with confidence. For CDR1 and CDR2, the germline V gene lists MDHEN and SYDVKM. The CDR3 contains 14 residues, cysteine and phenylalanine counted. Only the CDR3 DNA stays, 42 bases, in frame from base 1. The junction carries 9 bases between V and J, which are trimmed by 4 bases and 0 bases respectively.